Listed below are T cell receptor beta chains from one sample, sequenced in a study of beta chain features in type 1 diabetes. The method was immunoSEQ multiplex PCR; TCRdb's version includes in-frame clones alone and lacks a portion of them. The table has hundreds of thousands of clones, 11% seen once. The specimen was naive CD4+ T cells from blood. The origin of the receptors is a man aged 25-45 years with type 1 diabetes. Both conserved end residues are part of each CDR3. The D gene is left open where the match is weak. Clone size appears in some rows only: once, few, many, or a class for an expanded clone.

V gene	J gene	clone size	D gene	CDR3 DNA	CDR3 protein
TRBV29-1	TRBJ1-6	few	.	TGCAGCGTTGCTTGGAGGGAGGGTTCACCCCTCCACTTT	CSVAWREGSPLHF
TRBV7-2	TRBJ2-3	few	.	TGTGCCAGCAGCCCCCGAAGTACCGGGATCGGAATAACGGCAGATACGCAGTATTTT	CASSPRSTGIGITADTQYF
TRBV18	TRBJ1-5	few	TRBD1	TGTGCCAGCTCACCCGACAGGGATAGTAGCCAGCCCCAGCATTTT	CASSPDRDSSQPQHF
TRBV9	TRBJ1-2	few	TRBD1	TGTGCCAGCAGCGTAGCGGCAGGGGGCTATGGCTACACCTTC	CASSVAAGGYGYTF
TRBV7-7	TRBJ2-3	few	.	TGTGCTAGCAGCTTAGCGCCGGCGGGGAGGGATACGCAGTATTTT	CASSLAPAGRDTQYF
TRBV5-1	TRBJ1-6	.	TRBD1	TGCGCCAGCAGCTCGGCGGGACAGGGGCTGAATAATTCACCCCTCCACTTT	CASSSAGQGLNNSPLHF
TRBV21-1	TRBJ1-5	.	.	TGTGCCAGCAGCAAATGGCAGGTCGCGCAGCCCCAGCATTTT	CASSKWQVAQPQHF
TRBV4-3	TRBJ1-3	.	.	TGCGCCAGCAGCCAAGAACTTGAGCGAAACACCATATATTTT	CASSQELERNTIYF
TRBV9	TRBJ2-5	.	.	TGTGCCAGCAGCGTAGCCTCCCAAGAGACCCAGTACTTC	CASSVASQETQYF
TRBV7-2	TRBJ1-5	.	.	TGTGCCAGCAGCTCACAGAGCAATCAGCCCCAGCATTTT	CASSSQSNQPQHF
TRBV29-1	TRBJ2-3	few	TRBD2	TGCAGCGTTGTCGGGGGGTCAGATACGCAGTATTTT	CSVVGGSDTQYF
TRBV10-3	TRBJ2-7	.	TRBD2	TGTGCCATCAGTGAGGGACTAGCGGCCCTAAGGGCCTACGAGCAGTACTTC	CAISEGLAALRAYEQYF
TRBV4-1	TRBJ1-2	.	.	TGCGCCAGCAGCCAATCCCTGGGTACCGGGAGGTATGGCTACACCTTC	CASSQSLGTGRYGYTF
TRBV5-4	TRBJ2-1	few	TRBD1	TGTGCCAGCAGCCCGGGACAGGGGGACAACAATGAGCAGTTCTTC	CASSPGQGDNNEQFF
TRBV2	TRBJ2-7	few	TRBD1	TGTGCCAGTCGGGACAGCCTCTACGAGCAGTACTTC	CASRDSLYEQYF
TRBV15	TRBJ2-3	few	.	TGTGCCACCAGCGATTTAGGGGCGACCACAGATACGCAGTATTTT	CATSDLGATTDTQYF
TRBV4-3	TRBJ2-3	few	TRBD1	TGCGCCAGCAGCCTGACAGGGGGCACAGATACGCAGTATTTT	CASSLTGGTDTQYF
TRBV7-2	TRBJ1-2	few	TRBD1	TGTGCCAGCAGCCCCGACAGGGTAGGAGGCTACACCTTC	CASSPDRVGGYTF
TRBV7-9	TRBJ1-4	few	TRBD1	TGTGCCAGCAGCCAAGGGGGCACATCTAATGAAAAACTGTTTTTT	CASSQGGTSNEKLFF
TRBV27	TRBJ2-2	.	.	TGTGCCAGCAGTTCGGATCGGGTCTCGGGCACCGGGGAGCTGTTTTTT	CASSSDRVSGTGELFF
TRBV10-3	TRBJ2-7	once	.	TGTGCCATCAGTCCGGTAGGGGTCCTCTCCTACGAGCAGTACTTC	CAISPVGVLSYEQYF
TRBV5-1	TRBJ2-5	.	TRBD2	TGCGCCAGCAGTAGCGGGGGGAACCAAGAGACCCAGTACTTC	CASSSGGNQETQYF
TRBV9	TRBJ2-3	few	TRBD2	TGTGCCAGCAGCGTAGGGGCTAGCGGGGGGACAGATACGCAGTATTTT	CASSVGASGGTDTQYF
TRBV4-2	TRBJ1-2	few	.	TGTGCCAGCAGCCAAGATCGGGGCTATGGCTACACCTTC	CASSQDRGYGYTF
TRBV25-1	TRBJ2-5	.	TRBD2	TGTGCCAGCAGTGTCCAAGCGGGGGGGCTGGAGACCCAGTACTTC	CASSVQAGGLETQYF
TRBV11-2	TRBJ2-4	.	TRBD1	TGTGCCAGCAGGCCAGGGGGCAGCAAAAACATTCAGTACTTC	CASRPGGSKNIQYF
TRBV18	TRBJ2-2	.	.	TGTGCCAGCTCACCACTGAACAGGAACACCGGGGAGCTGTTTTTT	CASSPLNRNTGELFF
TRBV30	TRBJ2-7	few	TRBD1	TGTGCCTGGTCCCGACAGGGTGCGGGCGAGCAGTACTTC	CAWSRQGAGEQYF
TRBV29-1	TRBJ1-2	.	.	TGCAGCCTGGGCGGCTACACCTTC	CSLGGYTF